The subject of this entry is one T cell receptor beta chain. What it binds is unknown. The data derive from a study of hypomethylating agent response in myelodysplastic syndrome. Study overall: The myelodysplastic syndrome patients comprised about 10 men and a couple of women. Whole-study results and caveats: Only 10 or so patients were analyzed in this small cohort.

The analysis used unsorted bulk bone marrow, not T-cell subsets. This CDR3 region has 16 residues. The V end lost 4 bases, the J end lost 4 bases, and 17 bases lay between the germline ends. Looked up from germline, CDR1 is SGHAT and CDR2 is FQNNGV. Per the study methods: About 1.6% of 150,000 to 200,000 clonotypes matched previously reported viral-epitope-specific VDJdb entries. Generated by immunoSEQ multiplex PCR, the TCRdb table keeps only in-frame clones and is missing some. From that table come the V and J calls and clone size; the DNA was used to work out D and trimming. The table records about 6,000 clones, about 80% of them present only once.

The rearrangement joins TRBV11-2 to TRBJ2-1; a possible D gene is TRBD2 (5 bases). The clonotype was recovered from a human donor with myelodysplastic syndrome. This sample comprised bone marrow, obtained before or after starting hypomethylating agent treatment for myelodysplastic syndrome (not recorded which). CDR3 residues: CASSSRWETEYNEQFF. The CDR3, as DNA: TGTGCCAGCAGCTCCCGTTGGGAGACCGAATACAATGAGCAGTTCTTC.